The 32 T cell receptor beta chains reported below all come from one sample, sequenced in a study of breast tumors, draining lymph nodes, adjacent tissues. TCRdb called the multiplex PCR reads again in MiXCR, with one record for every CDR3 protein. Here the sample spans 150,000 to 200,000 distinct CDR3 sequences, approximately 30% being singletons. Axillary draining lymph nodes of breast cancer patients supplied the node samples. Sequenced sample: axillary lymph node tissue. The source is a female donor with breast cancer. Some clones in this sample may be carry-over from other donors' samples.

This clonotype has at least ten counts. The rearrangement joins TRBV6-5 to TRBJ2-2, with a tentative D call TRBD2 (6 bases). Germline loops: CDR1 MNHEY, CDR2 SVGAGI. Trimming removed 5 bases at V and 5 bases at J, with 12 bases between. This CDR3 region has 14 residues. CDR3 DNA: TGTGCCAGCAGTAACCCCGGGACTACCGGGGAGCTGTTTTTT. Translated, it gives CASSNPGTTGELFF.

This clonotype has at least ten counts. The chain carries TRBV3-1 and TRBJ2-2; no reliable D call. CDR1 and CDR2 from the germline V gene are LGHDT and YNNKEL (reference sequence). CDR3 length equals 13 residues. V lost 2 bases and J 5 bases, leaving 6 bases between the germline ends. This CDR3 reads CASSQMTTGELFF. CDR3 nucleotide sequence: TGTGCCAGCAGCCAAATGACTACCGGGGAGCTGTTTTTT. The complete variable domain, with remaining parts taken from reference TRBV3-1 and TRBJ2-2, reads DTAVSQTPKYLVTQMGNDKSIKCEQNLGHDTMYWYKQDSKKFLKIMFSYNNKELIINETVPNRFSPKSPDKAHLNLHINSLELGDSAVYFCASSQMTTGELFFGEGSRLTVL.

This clonotype has ten or more counts. This rearrangement joins TRBV4-2 to TRBJ1-5, with unresolved D. Germline-derived CDR1 and CDR2 are LGHNA and YNFKEQ. This CDR3 has 14 amino acids. Deletions cut 0 bases from V and 4 bases from J, with 7 bases between. The chain's CDR3 is CASSQDRENQPQHF. In DNA, the CDR3 is TGTGCCAGCAGCCAAGATCGGGAAAATCAGCCCCAGCATTTT.

This clonotype was counted ten times or more. The chain joins TRBV7-9 to TRBJ1-5; 11 bases are shared with TRBD1. The CDR3 totals 13 residues. V trimming: 1 base; J trimming: 12 bases; junction bases outside the gene matches: 2. The germline CDR1 and CDR2 sequences are SEHNR and FQNEAQ (reference sequence). The CDR3 sequence: CASSLGGQGDQHF. In nucleotides, the CDR3 is TGTGCCAGCAGCTTAGGGGGACAGGGGGACCAGCATTTT.

This clonotype came up many times. V and J are TRBV6-2 or TRBV6-3 and TRBJ2-7, with 11 positions matching TRBD1. V was clipped by 7 bases and J by 3 bases; unmatched bases: 2. The germline V gene has CDR1 MNHEY and CDR2 SVGEGT. CDR3 size: 13 residues. CDR3 DNA: TGTGCCAGCATGGGACAGGGGGTCTACGAGCAGTACTTC. This translates into CASMGQGVYEQYF.

This clonotype was observed at least ten times. This sequence joins TRBV25-1 and TRBJ2-1; D ambiguous. V gave up 6 bases and J gave up 4 bases, with 4 bases separating them. There are 11 residues in the CDR3. Germline-derived CDR1 and CDR2 are MGHDK and SYGVNS. The CDR3 region is CASSQYNEQFF. The DNA for the CDR3 is TGTGCCAGCAGCCAATACAATGAGCAGTTCTTC. The variable domain in full, with the rest retrieved from reference TRBV25-1 and TRBJ2-1, is EADIYQTPRYLVIGTGKKITLECSQTMGHDKMYWYQQDPGMELHLIHYSYGVNSTEKGDLSSESTVSRIRTEHFPLTLESARPSHTSQYLCASSQYNEQFFGPGTRLTVL.

This clonotype appeared many times. The chain couples TRBV28 to TRBJ1-3; 8 bases fit TRBD1. There are 20 residues in the CDR3. The V segment lost 5 bases and the J segment 0 bases; nucleotides outside the gene matches: 18. Germline CDR1 MDHEN, CDR2 SYDVKM. The CDR3 region has the DNA TGTGCCAGCAGTGCCCAGTTCGGACAGGGTAGTCGTGGCTCTGGAAACACCATATATTTT. This sequence encodes CASSAQFGQGSRGSGNTIYF.

In this sample, this clonotype turned up many times. The chain joins TRBV3-1 to TRBJ1-2; 7 nucleotides line up with TRBD1. The CDR3 loop spans 13 amino acids. V dropped 4 bases and J dropped 5; count of bases not matched to a gene: 4. In germline, CDR1 is LGHDT, CDR2 YNNKEL (reference sequence). CDR3 sequence (DNA): TGTGCCAGCAGCCCGCGGACAGGTTATGGCTACACCTTC. Translating it yields CASSPRTGYGYTF.

The rearrangement joins TRBV6-5 to TRBJ2-7; 7 bases line up with TRBD2. The CDR3 has 17 amino acids. Germline lookup yields CDR1 MNHEY and CDR2 SVGAGI. J was trimmed by 2 bases and V by 5 bases; bases with no gene match: 15. The CDR3 reads CASSHAGSSGLPYEQYF. The DNA for the CDR3 is TGTGCCAGCAGTCACGCTGGGAGTAGCGGGCTACCCTACGAGCAGTACTTC.

The sample holds many counts of this clonotype. The chain recombines TRBV4-1 with TRBJ2-1, with 15 bases identical to TRBD2. The CDR3 has 18 residues. Germline CDR1 and CDR2: MGHRA and YSYEKL. J lost 6 bases, V lost 1 base, and 7 bases had no gene match. The CDR3 coding sequence is TGCGCCAGCAGCCAAGGTCCCGGGACTAGCGGGAGGAGCAATGAGCAGTTCTTC. Translation: CASSQGPGTSGRSNEQFF.

This clonotype has a handful of counts. The genes are TRBV10-1 and TRBJ2-3; 7 positions agree with TRBD2. V shed 0 bases and J 0 bases; nucleotides not matched to a gene: 3. The CDR3 runs to 16 residues. The germline gives CDR1 WNHNN, CDR2 SYGVQD (reference sequence). CDR3: CASSESGAGSTDTQYF. The CDR3 bases are TGCGCCAGCAGTGAGTCGGGAGCGGGGAGCACAGATACGCAGTATTTT.

This clonotype has a count of ten or more. V and J are TRBV4-1 and TRBJ1-5; 9 nucleotides agree with TRBD1. The CDR3 is 16 amino acids. Germline V CDR1 and CDR2: MGHRA, YSYEKL. V lost 0 bases and J lost 3; bases outside the gene matches: 3. The chain's CDR3 is CASSQEDRGPNQPQHF. CDR3 bases: TGCGCCAGCAGCCAAGAGGACAGGGGCCCCAATCAGCCCCAGCATTTT.

The gene calls are TRBV2 and TRBJ2-7; D is undetermined. V lost 8 bases, J lost 2 bases, and 10 bases lay in between. The CDR3 consists of 12 residues. Germline V gives CDR1 SNHLY, CDR2 FYNNEI. In nucleotides, the CDR3 is TGTGCCAGCGCTCCCCGGGCCTACGAGCAGTACTTC. It specifies CASAPRAYEQYF.

This clonotype was counted between two and nine times. A much larger clone lies a single base off, so this may be a read error. This rearrangement joins TRBV5-1 to TRBJ2-3; TRBD1 aligns across 7 bases. The CDR3 loop spans 17 amino acids. Germline CDR1 and CDR2: SGHRS and YFSETQ. CDR3 residues: CASNLVRGTDSTDTQYF. CDR3 in DNA: TGCGCCAGCAACTTGGTGAGGGGGACAGACAGCACAGATACGCAGTATTTT.

On this clonotype itself: A single base separates this from a much larger clone, so it may be a read error. The rearrangement uses TRBV11-3 and TRBJ2-5; D is unresolved. In germline, CDR1 is SGHNT, CDR2 YENEEA. CDR3 size: 14 residues. Between the trimmed V and J ends, which lost 2 bases and 4 bases, there was a span of 11 bases. CDR3 region: CASSLNPQPETQYF. In DNA form, the CDR3 reads TGTGCCAGCAGCTTAAACCCCCAACCAGAGACCCAGTACTTC.

In this sample, this clonotype turned up a few times. A read error may explain this, as a much larger clone is one base away. The chain couples TRBV20-1 to TRBJ1-2, with D maybe TRBD1 (5 bases). In germline, CDR1 is DFQATT, CDR2 SNEGSKA (reference sequence). CDR3 length: 12 amino acids. DNA of the CDR3: TGCAGTGCTAGTAACGGGGACGATGGCTCCACCTTC. This encodes CSASNGDDGSTF.

This clonotype was seen a few times. It may be a read error: a sequence one base away is much more abundant. The chain combines TRBV9 with TRBJ2-1, with 11 nucleotides matching TRBD2. Germline V gives CDR1 SGDLS, CDR2 YYNGEE. V was pared by 3 bases and J by 6 bases, with 5 bases of the junction left unmatched. The CDR3 has 15 amino acids. CDR3 DNA: TGTGCCAGCAGCGGTAGCGGGGGGGGCCTCAATGAGCAGTTCTTC. Translated, it gives CASSGSGGGLNEQFF.

A note on this clonotype: Given a much more abundant clone one base away, this may be a read error. The gene calls are TRBV11-1 and TRBJ2-5, with D possibly TRBD1 on 5 matching bases. The CDR3 has 14 residues. CDR1 is SGHAT, CDR2 FQDESV, per germline (reference sequence). This CDR3 is CASSHWTPQEAQYF. CDR3 bases: TGTGCCAGCAGCCATTGGACACCGCAAGAGGCCCAGTACTTC.

Turning to this clonotype: One base away lies a much larger clone, so this may be a sequencing read error. V gene TRBV11-2 combines with J gene TRBJ2-1, with 8 bases matching TRBD2. Germline CDR1 reads SGHAT; CDR2 reads FQNNGV. With V trimmed by 3 bases and J by 6 bases, 13 bases remained unmatched. This CDR3 is built from 17 residues. This CDR3 reads CASSLSGGRTVSNEQFF. The DNA of the CDR3 is TGTGCCAGCAGCTTGTCGGGGGGGCGGACGGTGAGCAATGAGCAGTTCTTC.

This clonotype was detected many times. A junction end diverges from the germline sequence, so it may reflect a read error. The chain is built from TRBV7-7 and TRBJ2-2; 8 nucleotides agree with TRBD2. Germline CDR1 is SSHAT and CDR2 is FNYEAQ (reference sequence). This CDR3 comprises 14 residues. The CDR3 DNA sequence: TGTGCTAGCAGCTTTTCGACTAGCGCCGGGGAGCTGTTTTTT. Protein: CASSFSTSAGELFF.

The gene calls are TRBV2 and TRBJ2-1, with 9 bases fitting TRBD2. The CDR3 consists of 13 residues. Looked up from germline, CDR1 is SNHLY and CDR2 is FYNNEI. Trimming cost V 11 bases and J 4 bases; bases outside gene matches: 6. The CDR3 sequence is CALASGTYNEQFF. The CDR3 nucleotides are TGTGCCCTGGCTAGCGGGACGTACAATGAGCAGTTCTTC.

V is TRBV24-1 and J is TRBJ1-5; tentative D call: TRBD1 (5 bases). The CDR3 has 16 amino acids. Per germline, CDR1 KGHDR and CDR2 SFDVKD. V lost 9 bases and J lost 11, with 28 bases in between. The CDR3 DNA is TGTGCCACCTCCTCCATCAGGGAAACGGGGCAAGAGACCCAGCATTTT. This encodes CATSSIRETGQETQHF.

This clonotype was picked up many times. J is TRBJ2-7 and V is TRBV14; 7 bases match TRBD1. This CDR3 comprises 13 residues. Germline CDR1 SGHDN, CDR2 FVKESK. Trimming at V came to 4 bases and at J to 3 bases, leaving 3 bases not matched to a gene. The chain's CDR3 is CASSLGTVYEQYF. CDR3 nucleotide sequence: TGTGCCAGCAGCCTCGGGACAGTCTACGAGCAGTACTTC.

This clonotype was detected ten times or more. The gene calls are TRBV5-1 and TRBJ2-5, with TRBD1 as a possible D gene (6 bases). Germline lookup yields CDR1 SGHRS and CDR2 YFSETQ. CDR3 length equals 14 residues. The germline V and J ends were trimmed by 4 bases and 4 bases, with 14 bases remaining between them. The chain's CDR3 is CASSPTGRVETQYF. CDR3 coding DNA: TGCGCCAGCAGCCCCACAGGGCGGGTAGAGACCCAGTACTTC.

This clonotype was seen ten or more times. This sequence joins TRBV19 and TRBJ1-4; TRBD1 might be the D (5 bases). V lost 4 bases and J lost 4, with 13 bases in between. CDR3 length: 15 residues. Germline V gene sequence: CDR1 LNHDA, CDR2 SQIVND (reference sequence). CDR3 in DNA: TGTGCCAGTAGTACCCAGGGAGGGAGTAATGAAAAACTGTTTTTT. Residues: CASSTQGGSNEKLFF.

This clonotype was observed at least ten times. J is TRBJ2-7 and V is TRBV6-5; 11 bases fit TRBD1. CDR1 and CDR2 from the germline V gene are MNHEY and SVGAGI. This CDR3 region has 15 residues. V shed 4 bases and J 6 bases; nucleotides not matched to a gene: 8. The CDR3 sequence: CASSFSGTGGSEQYF. CDR3 nucleotides: TGTGCCAGCAGTTTCTCCGGGACAGGGGGTAGCGAGCAGTACTTC.

With respect to this clonotype: A clone one base away is much larger, so this may be a read error. The chain recombines TRBV5-5 with TRBJ2-5, with D hard to call. The germline V gene has CDR1 SGHKS and CDR2 YYEKEE (reference sequence). The CDR3 runs to 14 residues. The CDR3 reads CAGSFSRAWETQYF. The CDR3 coding sequence is TGTGCCGGCAGCTTTTCTAGGGCCTGGGAGACCCAGTACTTC.

V is TRBV7-2 and J is TRBJ2-7; 7 bases align to TRBD2. V dropped 2 bases and J dropped 6; count of bases not matched to a gene: 7. Germline CDR1 is SGHTA and CDR2 is FQGNSA. The CDR3 runs 14 residues. CDR3 sequence reads: CASSLRSGASEQYF. The CDR3 region has the DNA TGTGCCAGCAGCTTAAGAAGCGGGGCGAGCGAGCAGTACTTC. The full variable domain, completed using reference TRBV7-2 and TRBJ2-7, is GAGVSQSPSNKVTEKGKDVELRCDPISGHTALYWYRQSLGQGLEFLIYFQGNSAPDKSGLPSDRFSAERTGGSVSTLTIQRTQQEDSAVYLCASSLRSGASEQYFGPGTRLTVT.

This clonotype came up once. V usage is TRBV11-2 and J usage is TRBJ2-5; the D gene could be TRBD1 or TRBD2 (5 bases each). CDR3 length equals 15 residues. Germline values: CDR1 SGHAT, CDR2 FQNNGV. Trimming took 1 base from V and 5 from J, leaving 14 bases between them. In DNA, the CDR3 is TGTGCCAGCAGCTTAGGCCAGGGAGCTGGGGAGACCCAGTACTTC. Encoded protein: CASSLGQGAGETQYF.

At least ten counts were recorded for this clonotype. The rearrangement uses TRBV15 and TRBJ1-4, with D tentatively TRBD1 (5 bases). The germline V gene encodes CDR1 LNHNV and CDR2 YYDKDF (reference sequence). This CDR3 is 15 amino acids long. V was clipped by 0 bases and J by 7 bases, with 12 bases between them. The DNA of the CDR3 is TGTGCCACCAGCAGAGATCGGGGCCCTAGTGAAAAACTGTTTTTT. It yields the protein CATSRDRGPSEKLFF.

In this sample, this clonotype turned up many times. V is TRBV6-1 and J is TRBJ2-7, with 7 positions matching TRBD2. The germline CDR1 and CDR2 sequences are MNHNS and SASEGT. The CDR3 contains 13 residues. The V segment lost 6 bases and the J segment 0 bases; nucleotides outside the gene matches: 2. The CDR3 protein is CASRASGSYEQYF. The CDR3 DNA reads TGTGCCAGCAGGGCTAGCGGCTCCTACGAGCAGTACTTC.

In this sample, this clonotype turned up many times. The chain combines TRBV29-1 with TRBJ2-7, with 9 bases matching TRBD1. The germline CDR1 and CDR2 sequences are SQVTM and ANQGSEA. CDR3 length: 13 amino acids. The trim removed 3 bases at V and 3 bases at J, leaving 3 bases unmatched. CDR3 nucleotides: TGCAGCGTTGAGGGGACAGGGCTCTACGAGCAGTACTTC. Protein sequence: CSVEGTGLYEQYF.